This is a list of T cell receptor beta chains from one sample in a study of T cells after yellow fever vaccination. TCRdb re-derived calls from the 5' RACE reads in MiXCR, one entry per CDR3 protein. Here the sample spans roughly 300,000 distinct CDR3 sequences, around 8.1% being singletons. Specimen: PBMCs, collected more than 40 days after the first yellow fever vaccination. The receptors originated from a man aged 18 to 30 who received the YFV17D yellow fever vaccine. Each CDR3 is given with its conserved first and last residue. The order of the fields is D gene, clone size, V gene, J gene, CDR3 DNA, CDR3 protein. A D gene is named only where the DNA matches it firmly. Clone sizes are given selectively: once, few, many, or a class where the clone is expanded.

>.|few|TRBV6-2/TRBV6-3|TRBJ2-1
TGTGCCAGCAGGGCATCGGGGGGCGCCCACAATGAGCAGTTCTTC
CASRASGGAHNEQFF
>.|many|TRBV5-1|TRBJ2-2
TGCGCCAGCAGCTTCGGCTCTAACACCGGGGAGCTGTTTTTT
CASSFGSNTGELFF
>TRBD1|.|TRBV7-2|TRBJ1-5
TGTGCCAGCACCGCACACGGGGACAGGCCACAGCCCCAGCATTTT
CASTAHGDRPQPQHF
>.|.|TRBV20-1|TRBJ1-2
TGCAGTGCTAGGCGCAGGGGCTATGGCTACACCTTC
CSARRRGYGYTF
>TRBD1|many|TRBV20-1|TRBJ2-5
TGCAGTTCGATCCGGACAGGGACAGAAGAGACCCAGTACTTC
CSSIRTGTEETQYF
>.|.|TRBV5-1|TRBJ2-6
TGCGCCAGCAGCTCCAGGGTGCTCTGGTCGGGGGCCAACGTCCTGACTTTC
CASSSRVLWSGANVLTF
>.|few|TRBV19|TRBJ2-6
TGTGCCAGTAGCCCGGCGGCCCCTGGGGCCAACGTCCTGACTTTC
CASSPAAPGANVLTF
>TRBD1|few|TRBV7-2|TRBJ1-2
TGTGCCAGCAGCCCCCACGGTGGGGGACAGTTCTATGGCTACACCTTC
CASSPHGGGQFYGYTF
>.|.|TRBV4-1|TRBJ2-2
TGCGCCAGCAGAGCACAGGGTGGGGGGGAGTTGTTTTTT
CASRAQGGGELFF
>.|few|TRBV5-1|TRBJ1-2
TGCGCCAGCAGCTTGGCCCACGGACAGACCGACGTCTATGGCTACACCTTC
CASSLAHGQTDVYGYTF
>TRBD2|many|TRBV20-1|TRBJ2-5
TGCAGTGCTCCGCGGGGGGCTGAAGAGACCCAGTACTTC
CSAPRGAEETQYF
>.|few|TRBV7-8|TRBJ2-7
TGTGCCAGCAGCCCTCATGAGACAGGCGACTTCGAGCAGTACTTC
CASSPHETGDFEQYF
>.|few|TRBV4-1|TRBJ1-2
TGCGCCAGCAGCCAATTGCGAACCGCCCACTATGGCTACACCTTC
CASSQLRTAHYGYTF
>.|many|TRBV7-3|TRBJ2-6
TGTGCCAGCAGCTTATATATGTCGGGCTCTGGGGCCAACGTCCTGACTTTC
CASSLYMSGSGANVLTF
>TRBD1|.|TRBV5-1|TRBJ1-3
TGCGCCAGCAGCTTGGCCGGGACAGCCTCTGGAAACACCATATATTTT
CASSLAGTASGNTIYF
>TRBD1|.|TRBV5-6|TRBJ1-1
TGTGCCAGCAGCTCTAGCGACAGGGGTTTTGGGTTTATGAACACTGAAGCTTTCTTT
CASSSSDRGFGFMNTEAFF
>.|many|TRBV5-5|TRBJ1-4
TGTGCCAGCAGCTCTGGACAACCAACTAATGAAAAACTGTTTTTT
CASSSGQPTNEKLFF
>TRBD2|.|TRBV30|TRBJ2-1
TGTGCCTGGAATTTACTAGCGGGGGCAAGTGAGCAGTTCTTC
CAWNLLAGASEQFF
>TRBD2|.|TRBV5-6|TRBJ2-5
TGTGCCAGCAGCTTGGTACTAGCGGGGGACGTACAAGGGACCCAGTACTTC
CASSLVLAGDVQGTQYF
>.|many|TRBV6-5|TRBJ2-3
TGTGCCAGCAGTACGGGGCAGTCTCCGGATACGCAGTATTTT
CASSTGQSPDTQYF
>.|few|TRBV5-1|TRBJ2-5
TGCGCCAGCAGCCCGGACACCCCGCAGGAGACCCAGTACTTC
CASSPDTPQETQYF
>.|.|TRBV7-6|TRBJ2-5
TGTGCCAGCAGCCCAGTCAGAACAGAGGGATCCAGGAAACAAGAGACCCAGTACTTC
CASSPVRTEGSRKQETQYF
>.|few|TRBV19|TRBJ1-4
TGTGCCAGTAGTACCCCGGTGGGTCCTGGTGAAAAACTGTTTTTT
CASSTPVGPGEKLFF
>.|.|TRBV5-1|TRBJ2-5
TGCGCCAGCAGCCACCGGGGCTGGGAGACCCAGTACTTC
CASSHRGWETQYF
>.|many|TRBV7-2|TRBJ2-3
TGTGCCAGCAGCTTAGTGGGTAGCGGCAGGGCAGATACGCAGTATTTT
CASSLVGSGRADTQYF
>.|.|TRBV7-9|TRBJ1-1
TGTGCCAGCAGCTTAAGCGACAGGAGGACTGAAGCTTTCTTT
CASSLSDRRTEAFF
>.|.|TRBV4-2|TRBJ2-5
TGTGCCAGCAGCCAAGATCAGGGCGGGGGCCTTGATGAGACCCAGTACTTC
CASSQDQGGGLDETQYF
>.|.|TRBV7-9|TRBJ2-7
TGTGCCAGCAGCTTAGTAGCAGGGGCTCACGAGCAGTACTTC
CASSLVAGAHEQYF
>TRBD1|.|TRBV5-4|TRBJ1-1
TGTGCCAGCAGCTTGGGGGGCGTGGGACAGGTAAAAGCTTTCTTT
CASSLGGVGQVKAFF
>.|.|TRBV19|TRBJ1-2
TGTGCCAGTAGTAGAGGACAGACCCTGGGGGACTATGGCTACACCTTC
CASSRGQTLGDYGYTF
>TRBD1|few|TRBV7-9|TRBJ2-3
TGTGCCAGCAGCCCGGGACAGGGCCTATTCACAGATACGCAGTATTTT
CASSPGQGLFTDTQYF
>TRBD1|few|TRBV5-1|TRBJ1-4
TGCGCCAGCAGCTTACTGACAGGGATGGGTAATGAAAAACTGTTTTTT
CASSLLTGMGNEKLFF
>.|few|TRBV21-1|TRBJ2-3
TGTGCCAGTCCCAAGCCGCTAGCGGGGGGAGATACGCAGTATTTT
CASPKPLAGGDTQYF
>.|many|TRBV7-9|TRBJ2-7
TGTGCCAGCAGCTTAGAACAGTACTACGAGCAGTACTTC
CASSLEQYYEQYF
>.|few|TRBV9|TRBJ2-1
TGTGCCAGCAGCGAGGGCGGGGGCCGCTACAATGAGCAGTTCTTC
CASSEGGGRYNEQFF
>.|few|TRBV7-2|TRBJ2-6
TGTGCCAGCAGCTTAGGGGCCAGGGGCTCTGGGGCCAACGTCCTGACTTTC
CASSLGARGSGANVLTF
>TRBD2|.|TRBV6-5|TRBJ2-5
TGTGCCAGCAGTTTTGTAGCGGGGGGGCTCTTAGAGACCCAGTACTTC
CASSFVAGGLLETQYF
>.|few|TRBV3-1|TRBJ2-6
TGTGCCAGCAGCCGGTCCCGGATCTCTTCCGGGGCCAACGTCCTGACTTTC
CASSRSRISSGANVLTF
>.|few|TRBV20-1|TRBJ2-7
TGCAGTGCCCTGGACAGTACGCAGTACTTC
CSALDSTQYF
>.|.|TRBV23-1|TRBJ2-2
TGCGCCAGCAGTCAATTCCCAGGAGACAGAGGGACCGGGGAGCTGTTTTTT
CASSQFPGDRGTGELFF
>.|.|TRBV5-1|TRBJ1-1
TGCGCCAGCAGCTTGTTAGGGTCGGGCACTGAAGCTTTCTTT
CASSLLGSGTEAFF
>.|few|TRBV3-1|TRBJ1-5
TGTGCCAGCAGCCTTGGGACATATAGCAATCAGCCCCAGCATTTT
CASSLGTYSNQPQHF
>TRBD1|.|TRBV20-1|TRBJ2-3
TGCAGTGCCCGCCGGGACAGGGGCACAGATACGCAGTATTTT
CSARRDRGTDTQYF
>.|.|TRBV15|TRBJ1-2
TGTGCCACCAGCAGACTAATCGACAGTGAATATGGCTACACCTTC
CATSRLIDSEYGYTF
>.|few|TRBV7-2|TRBJ1-5
TGTGCCAGCAGCTTCCTAACGTCAGGGCGATCGTGGGCCCAGCATTTT
CASSFLTSGRSWAQHF
>.|.|TRBV12-3/TRBV12-4|TRBJ2-2
TGTGCCAGCAGCTGGACCTTAACCGGGGAGCTGTTTTTT
CASSWTLTGELFF
>TRBD1|.|TRBV13|TRBJ2-6
TGTGCCAGCAGTAACCCAACTACAGGGGCTGGGGCCAACGTCCTGACTTTC
CASSNPTTGAGANVLTF
>TRBD1|few|TRBV4-1|TRBJ1-5
TGCGCCAGCAGCCAAGTGAGGGACAGACAAAATCAGCCCCAGCATTTT
CASSQVRDRQNQPQHF
>TRBD2|many|TRBV6-4|TRBJ2-1
TGTGCCAGCAGTGACTCAGCGGGGGGGCCCAATGAGCAGTTCTTC
CASSDSAGGPNEQFF
>.|.|TRBV4-3|TRBJ2-7
TGCGCCAGCAGCCAAGATACGAGTTACGAGCAGTACTTC
CASSQDTSYEQYF
>TRBD2|few|TRBV20-1|TRBJ2-7
TGCAGTGCTAGTGACCCAGCGGGGGGGCCCCACGAGCAGTACTTC
CSASDPAGGPHEQYF
>TRBD2|.|TRBV3-1|TRBJ2-1
TGTGCCAGCAGCCAACCATCCCCTAGCGGATGGGTCTTCTCCTACAATGAGCAGTTCTTC
CASSQPSPSGWVFSYNEQFF
>.|many|TRBV7-9|TRBJ1-1
TGTGCCAGCAGCCCACAGGGATATAAGAACACTGAAGCTTTCTTT
CASSPQGYKNTEAFF
>.|many|TRBV7-2|TRBJ2-3
TGTGCCAGCAGGCGAGGGGACACCGCCACAGATACGCAGTATTTT
CASRRGDTATDTQYF
>TRBD1|few|TRBV7-8|TRBJ2-2
TGTGCCAGCAGTTTAAGGGACAGGGAAGAACCCGGGGAGCTGTTTTTT
CASSLRDREEPGELFF
>.|.|TRBV20-1|TRBJ1-1
TGCAGTGCTAGGACTCAGAACACTGAAGCTTTCTTT
CSARTQNTEAFF
>.|few|TRBV6-5|TRBJ2-5
TGTGCCAGCAGTTATTTGACTGGCAAAGAGACCCAGTACTTC
CASSYLTGKETQYF
>.|.|TRBV25-1|TRBJ1-1
TGTGCCAGCAGTGATTGGTGGACTTTTGAAGCTTTCTTT
CASSDWWTFEAFF